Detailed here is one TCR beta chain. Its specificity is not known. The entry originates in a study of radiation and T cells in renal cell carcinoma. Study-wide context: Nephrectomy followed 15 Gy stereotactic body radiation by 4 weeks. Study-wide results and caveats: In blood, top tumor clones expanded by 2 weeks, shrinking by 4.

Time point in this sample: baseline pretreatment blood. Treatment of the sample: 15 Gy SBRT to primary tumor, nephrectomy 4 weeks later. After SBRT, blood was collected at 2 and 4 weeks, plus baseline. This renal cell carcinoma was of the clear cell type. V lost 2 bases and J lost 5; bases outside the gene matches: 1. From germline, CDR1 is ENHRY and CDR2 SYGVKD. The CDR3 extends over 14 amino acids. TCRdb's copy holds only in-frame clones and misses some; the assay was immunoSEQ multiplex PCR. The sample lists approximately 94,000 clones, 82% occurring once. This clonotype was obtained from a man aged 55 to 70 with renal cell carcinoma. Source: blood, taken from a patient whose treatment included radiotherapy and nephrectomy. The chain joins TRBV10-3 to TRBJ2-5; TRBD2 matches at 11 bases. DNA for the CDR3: TGTGCCATCAGTGAGACTAGCGGGAGCGAGACCCAGTACTTC. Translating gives CAISETSGSETQYF.